Following are 24 T cell receptor beta chains from one sample sequenced in a study of post-analysis software for immune sequencing data. General study points: Patients had higher frequencies than controls of five TRBV segments, including TRBV5-6, TRBV5-1 and TRBV20-1.

TCR beta cDNA libraries included unique molecular identifiers. One entry per CDR3 protein, called by TCRdb with MiXCR from the PCR reads. Of fewer than 850,000 distinct CDR3 sequences in the sample, around 27% are singletons; the top ten hold roughly 0.57%. Their antigens are not known. The specimen sequenced was blood. Receptors originate from a girl aged 10 to 17 with multiple sclerosis.

Concerning this clonotype: This clone may be a read error of a much larger clone one base away. The chain uses TRBV27 and TRBJ2-4; a possible D gene is TRBD1 (7 bases). The CDR3 is 16 amino acids. Germline assignment: CDR1 MNHEY and CDR2 SMNVEV (reference sequence). The CDR3 DNA reads as TGTGCCAGCAGTTTGCAGGGGGGTTGGGGCAAAAACGTTCAGTACTTC. Amino acid sequence: CASSLQGGWGKNVQYF.

The chain links TRBV20-1 to TRBJ2-2, with TRBD2 matching over 11 bases. The junction had 10 bases not matched to a gene; V was cut back by 2 bases and J by 5 bases. CDR1 is DFQATT, CDR2 SNEGSKA, per germline (reference sequence). The length of the CDR3 is 17 residues. The CDR3 here is CSARLGRSGGATGELFF. The CDR3 DNA sequence: TGCAGTGCTAGATTGGGCCGTAGCGGGGGGGCGACCGGGGAGCTGTTTTTT.

As regards this clonotype: A read error may account for a junction end that differs from germline. The rearrangement joins TRBV12-3 or TRBV12-4 to TRBJ2-3, with D hard to call. The CDR3 extends over 13 amino acids. This CDR3 is CASRTPSTDTRYF. CDR3 coding DNA: TGTGCCAGCAGGACACCCAGCACAGATACGCGGTATTTT.

V usage is TRBV7-2 and J usage is TRBJ2-1; weak D call: TRBD1 (5 bases). Germline values: CDR1 SGHTA, CDR2 FQGNSA. This CDR3 contains 16 residues. V lost 5 bases to trimming and J lost 10 bases, with 24 bases between them. The CDR3 DNA reads as TGTGCCAGCAGCCCCCGTGGGCAGGGATACCCCTACGAGCAGTTCTTC. Protein sequence: CASSPRGQGYPYEQFF.

This clonotype was found a few times. This chain connects TRBV15 to TRBJ2-2; 8 positions agree with TRBD2. This CDR3 is 15 amino acids long. Trimming removed 1 base from V and 4 bases from J; junction bases left unmatched: 2. Germline loops: CDR1 LNHNV, CDR2 YYDKDF (reference sequence). CDR3 DNA sequence: TGTGCCACCAGCAGAGCGGGGGGGCCCACCGGGGAGCTGTTTTTT. Its translation: CATSRAGGPTGELFF.

With respect to this clonotype: Its ends do not fully match the called genes, so a read error is possible. V usage is TRBV7-2 and J usage is TRBJ2-1, with TRBD2 as a possible D gene (7 bases). Looked up from germline, CDR1 is SGHTA and CDR2 is FQGNSA. The CDR3 has 15 residues. The CDR3 nucleotides are TGTGCCAGCGGCAAGGGGGGGGCGTCCTACAATGAGCACTTCTTC. This encodes CASGKGGASYNEHFF.

This clonotype was seen once. The chain couples TRBV10-3 to TRBJ2-3, with TRBD2 matching over 8 bases. This CDR3 spans 16 amino acids. Trimming removed 0 bases from V and 2 bases from J; junction bases left unmatched: 4. Germline CDR1 reads ENHRY; CDR2 reads SYGVKD. The CDR3 reads CAISESGLVDTDTQYF. The CDR3 DNA is TGTGCCATCAGTGAGTCGGGACTAGTTGACACAGATACGCAGTATTTT.

The chain links TRBV11-2 to TRBJ2-1; D perhaps matches TRBD2 (7 bases). Trimming took 5 bases from V and 8 from J, leaving 10 bases between them. Germline V gives CDR1 SGHAT, CDR2 FQNNGV. The CDR3 is 12 residues long. The CDR3 DNA reads TGTGCCAGCAGCCGCGGGGGCCATGAGCAGTTCTTC. This codes for CASSRGGHEQFF. Full variable domain (rest looked up from reference TRBV11-2 and TRBJ2-1): EAGVAQSPRYKIIEKRQSVAFWCNPISGHATLYWYQQILGQGPKLLIQFQNNGVVDDSQLPKDRFSAERLKGVDSTLKIQPAKLEDSAVYLCASSRGGHEQFFGPGTRLTVL.

This clonotype was seen a few times. The gene calls are TRBV7-2 and TRBJ1-2, with D possibly being TRBD1 (6 bases). V was trimmed by 6 bases and J by 6 bases, leaving 20 bases between them. The CDR3 runs to 15 residues. The germline V gene encodes CDR1 SGHTA and CDR2 FQGNSA. CDR3 nucleotide sequence: TGTGCCAGCAGAACGGGGGGGCCCAGTTCTAATGGCTACACCTTC. Encoded protein: CASRTGGPSSNGYTF.

Only a few counts were recorded for this clonotype. The rearrangement uses TRBV3-1 and TRBJ2-1; D is uncertain. The length of the CDR3 is 17 residues. Germline lookup yields CDR1 LGHDT and CDR2 YNNKEL (reference sequence). The germline V and J ends were trimmed by 3 bases and 6 bases, with 21 bases remaining between them. CDR3 DNA: TGTGCCAGCAGCCATTTACGGCCGCTATCCCCATCCAATGAGCAGTTCTTC. Protein sequence: CASSHLRPLSPSNEQFF.

This clonotype has just a few counts. V gene TRBV29-1 combines with J gene TRBJ2-7; TRBD1 aligns across 8 bases. CDR3 length: 14 amino acids. The germline CDR1 and CDR2 sequences are SQVTM and ANQGSEA. V dropped 5 bases and J dropped 1; count of bases not matched to a gene: 7. The CDR3 region is CSVSRGRGSYEQYF. CDR3 DNA sequence: TGCAGCGTTTCCAGGGGGCGCGGATCCTACGAGCAGTACTTC.

This clonotype was observed a handful of times. The J gene is TRBJ2-3, the V gene TRBV5-1; TRBD2 matches 9 bases. The CDR3 totals 16 residues. The trim removed 1 base at V and 2 bases at J, leaving 5 bases unmatched. Germline V gene data show CDR1 as SGHRS and CDR2 as YFSETQ. As DNA, the CDR3 is TGCGCCAGCAGCTTGCGACTAGCGGCCCTCACAGATACGCAGTATTTT. Translated, it gives CASSLRLAALTDTQYF.

The table lists this clonotype with a few counts. The rearrangement links TRBV20-1 to TRBJ2-1; D could derive from TRBD1 or TRBD2 (5 bases each). The germline CDR1 and CDR2 sequences are DFQATT and SNEGSKA (reference sequence). The CDR3 is 16 amino acids. Trimming removed 1 base from V and 7 bases from J, with 20 bases in between. The CDR3 bases are TGCAGTGCTAGAGCCTATAGTGGGGGAGCTGGGAATGAGCAGTTCTTC. It is translated as CSARAYSGGAGNEQFF.

The chain has TRBV5-1 and TRBJ2-7; a weak D match, TRBD1 (5 bases). This CDR3 is built from 16 residues. The ends were cut back, 0 bases at V and 2 bases at J, with 15 bases in the middle. Per germline, CDR1 SGHRS and CDR2 YFSETQ. The CDR3 here is CASSLDGHRSTYEQYF. The CDR3 DNA follows: TGCGCCAGCAGCTTGGATGGACACCGTTCCACCTACGAGCAGTACTTC.

The chain employs TRBV29-1 and TRBJ2-1; TRBD1 agrees at 9 bases. CDR3 length equals 9 residues. V lost 7 bases to trimming and J lost 15 bases; unmatched junction nucleotides: 4. Germline lookup yields CDR1 SQVTM and CDR2 ANQGSEA. The CDR3 DNA sequence: TGCAGCGCTGGGACAGGGCGGTTCTTC. Amino acids: CSAGTGRFF.

V gene TRBV7-2 combines with J gene TRBJ2-1; D remains ambiguous. The V and J ends lost 5 bases and 5 bases respectively, with 16 bases between them. The CDR3 spans 15 residues. CDR1 and CDR2 from the germline V gene are SGHTA and FQGNSA. The CDR3 DNA reads as TGTGCCAGCAGCCTCAGGACCGGAATCAACAATGAGCAGTTCTTC. Protein sequence: CASSLRTGINNEQFF.

This chain uses TRBV29-1 with TRBJ2-3, with 9 bases aligning to TRBD1. Germline V CDR1 and CDR2: SQVTM, ANQGSEA. The CDR3 length is 15 residues. Trimming removed 7 bases from V and 1 base from J; junction bases left unmatched: 9. The CDR3 here is CSAESRDRGTDTQYF. For the CDR3, the DNA is TGCAGCGCCGAAAGCCGGGACAGGGGCACAGATACGCAGTATTTT.

Here the CDR3 DNA reads TGTGCCAGCAGTTACTCGACTACAGCGGGGTCTGGAAAGCAGTACTTC. Its translation: CASSYSTTAGSGKQYF. This rearrangement joins TRBV6-6 to TRBJ2-7, with TRBD2 matching 7 bases. Germline CDR1 MNHNY, CDR2 SVGAGI (reference sequence). The ends lost 0 bases at V and 8 bases at J; junction bases unmatched: 13. The CDR3 runs to 16 residues.

The V and J genes are TRBV2 and TRBJ1-2, with D maybe TRBD1 (6 bases). Between the trimmed V and J ends, which lost 3 bases and 5 bases, there was a span of 10 bases. The length of the CDR3 is 13 residues. Germline CDR1 SNHLY, CDR2 FYNNEI. The CDR3 DNA reads TGTGCCAGCAGTGACAGGGGAGGATATGGCTACACCTTC. Protein: CASSDRGGYGYTF.

The V and J genes are TRBV20-1 and TRBJ2-3; D is ambiguous. CDR1 and CDR2 (germline): DFQATT, SNEGSKA (reference sequence). With 1 base removed from V and 2 bases from J, the gap between germline ends came to 10 bases. This CDR3 has 14 residues. Here the CDR3 DNA reads TGCAGTGCTAGAGTACCCATAGACACAGATACGCAGTATTTT. Translated, it gives CSARVPIDTDTQYF.

This clonotype was counted a few times. The chain uses TRBV28 and TRBJ2-1; D perhaps matches TRBD1 (6 bases). The V end lost 7 bases, the J end lost 12 bases, and 22 bases lay between the germline ends. Germline V gene sequence: CDR1 MDHEN, CDR2 SYDVKM. The CDR3 contains 14 residues. CDR3 residues: CASTPYRESTGQFF. In DNA form, the CDR3 reads TGTGCCAGCACCCCGTACAGGGAGAGTACGGGGCAGTTCTTC.

In this sample, this clonotype turned up a few times. This chain connects TRBV6-2 or TRBV6-3 to TRBJ2-7, with 9 bases fitting TRBD1. Germline V gives CDR1 MNHEY, CDR2 SVGEGT. V lost 2 bases to trimming and J lost 3 bases; unmatched junction nucleotides: 5. This CDR3 has 15 amino acids. CDR3: CASSYPGQGIYEQYF. The CDR3 nucleotides are TGTGCCAGCAGTTACCCGGGACAGGGAATCTACGAGCAGTACTTC.

The rearrangement joins TRBV20-1 to TRBJ2-3; 7 positions match TRBD1. CDR3 length equals 14 residues. From germline, CDR1 is DFQATT and CDR2 SNEGSKA (reference sequence). V shed 7 bases and J 2 bases; nucleotides not matched to a gene: 9. The DNA for the CDR3 is TGCAGTGGGGCCGGGGACAGAGACACAGATACGCAGTATTTT. This encodes CSGAGDRDTDTQYF.

This clonotype was observed a few times. V and J are TRBV29-1 and TRBJ2-3, with a possible D match to TRBD2 (6 bases). V gave up 3 bases and J gave up 2 bases, with 15 bases separating them. This CDR3 region has 15 residues. Germline V gene sequence: CDR1 SQVTM, CDR2 ANQGSEA. CDR3: CSVEVAGTFTDTQYF. The CDR3 DNA is TGCAGCGTTGAGGTGGCAGGGACTTTCACAGATACGCAGTATTTT.